These 2 T cell receptor beta chains share one sample of origin, sequenced in a study of shared clonotypes between healthy human individuals. Here immunoSEQ multiplex PCR was the method, and the copy in TCRdb shows in-frame clones only, minus some. The sample consists of roughly 2 million clones, 85% to 95% of them appearing once. Specimen: naive CD4+ T cells sorted from blood. Subset denoted: CD45RA+ positively selected. These TCRs come from a man aged 18 to 29 in good health.

The gene calls are TRBV10-3 and TRBJ2-1; possible D gene TRBD2, 5 bases. CDR3 length: 12 residues. Trimming cost V 2 bases and J 7 bases, with 6 bases left between them. Germline-derived CDR1 and CDR2 are ENHRY and SYGVKD. CDR3 bases: TGTGCCATCAGTGAGCGGACTAATGAGCAGTTCTTC. Protein: CAISERTNEQFF.

This rearrangement joins TRBV6-5 to TRBJ2-2; maybe TRBD2 (6 bases). The CDR3 is 14 amino acids. Germline values: CDR1 MNHEY, CDR2 SVGAGI. Trimming took off 8 bases at V and 4 bases at J, with 14 bases between the two ends. This CDR3 reads CASRGAPSTGELFF. The CDR3 DNA sequence: TGTGCCAGCCGCGGGGCCCCCAGCACCGGGGAGCTGTTTTTT.